The 6 T cell receptor beta chains presented below share a single source sample, sequenced in a study of T cells after posttransplantation cyclophosphamide. Treatment was busulfan-fludarabine conditioning, a marrow graft, and cyclophosphamide on days +3 and +4. TCRdb's table, derived via immunoSEQ multiplex PCR, lists solely in-frame clones and lacks some. The sample contains 7,300 or so clones, none of them singletons. This sample comprised PBMCs, obtained after allogeneic stem cell transplant with posttransplant cyclophosphamide. The receptors here all came from a male patient aged 45 to 59 who received an allogeneic stem cell transplant from an unrelated donor, was CMV-positive, and had acute GVHD only. A subset of T cells may come from the graft donor.

The chain is built from TRBV7-2 and TRBJ2-7, with 9 bases aligning to TRBD1. The CDR3 extends over 15 amino acids. J lost 5 bases, V lost 5 bases, and 10 bases had no gene match. The V gene's germline CDR1 is SGHTA and CDR2 FQGNSA. The CDR3 bases are TGTGCCAGCAGCAAGGGACCGGGACAGGGTAACGAGCAGTACTTC. This codes for CASSKGPGQGNEQYF.

This clone was observed many times. V is TRBV30 and J is TRBJ2-7; no clear D. The CDR3 has 14 amino acids. V was pared by 2 bases and J by 0 bases, with 11 bases between. Germline values: CDR1 GTSNPN, CDR2 SVGIG (reference sequence). CDR3 region: CAWSSVPFSYEQYF. The DNA for the CDR3 is TGTGCCTGGAGTTCGGTACCTTTCTCCTACGAGCAGTACTTC.

This clone qualifies as medium-sized. The rearrangement joins TRBV15 to TRBJ2-3, with D possibly being TRBD2 (6 bases). The CDR3 has 14 amino acids. Trimming took off 4 bases at V and 5 bases at J, with 13 bases between the two ends. The germline V gene encodes CDR1 LNHNV and CDR2 YYDKDF (reference sequence). The CDR3 sequence is CATSKGGREDTQYF. The DNA of the CDR3 is TGTGCCACCAGCAAAGGCGGGCGGGAAGATACGCAGTATTTT. The variable domain in full, completed from reference TRBV15 and TRBJ2-3, reads DAMVIQNPRYQVTQFGKPVTLSCSQTLNHNVMYWYQQKSSQAPKLLFHYYDKDFNNEADTPDNFQSRRPNTSFCFLDIRSPGLGDTAMYLCATSKGGREDTQYFGPGTRLTVL.

This clone was seen ten or more times. The chain links TRBV27 to TRBJ2-7, with 9 bases aligning to TRBD2. After removal of 3 bases from V and 2 bases from J, the junction contained 8 bases not matched to a gene. The CDR3 has 16 residues. Per germline, CDR1 MNHEY and CDR2 SMNVEV (reference sequence). This CDR3 reads CASSLLGLAGPYEQYF. The CDR3 bases are TGTGCCAGCAGTTTGTTGGGGCTAGCGGGGCCCTACGAGCAGTACTTC.

This chain links TRBV20-1 with TRBJ2-1; tentatively, D is TRBD1 (5 bases). The germline gives CDR1 DFQATT, CDR2 SNEGSKA (reference sequence). The CDR3 totals 11 residues. The V end was cut by 0 bases, the J end by 15 bases, with 12 bases between. As DNA, the CDR3 is TGCAGTGCTAGAGAAAACAGGATCATGTTCTTC. Translating gives CSARENRIMFF.

This chain links TRBV28 with TRBJ2-3; 8 bases map to TRBD2. Trimming cost V 5 bases and J 1 base; bases outside gene matches: 5. The CDR3 length is 15 residues. Germline CDR1 reads MDHEN; CDR2 reads SYDVKM. The CDR3 bases are TGTGCCAGCAGTAGGTGGGGACTAGGCACAGATACGCAGTATTTT. Its protein is CASSRWGLGTDTQYF.